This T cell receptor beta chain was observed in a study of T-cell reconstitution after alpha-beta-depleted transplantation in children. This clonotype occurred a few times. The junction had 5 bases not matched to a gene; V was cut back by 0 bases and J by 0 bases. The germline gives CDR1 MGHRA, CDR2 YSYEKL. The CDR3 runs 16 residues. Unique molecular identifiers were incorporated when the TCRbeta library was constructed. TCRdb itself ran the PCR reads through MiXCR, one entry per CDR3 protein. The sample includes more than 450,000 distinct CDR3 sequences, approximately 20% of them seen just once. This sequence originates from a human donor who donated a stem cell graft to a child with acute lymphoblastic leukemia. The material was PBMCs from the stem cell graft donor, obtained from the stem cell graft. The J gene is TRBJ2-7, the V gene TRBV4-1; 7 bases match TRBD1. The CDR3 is CASSQEGDSSSYEQYF. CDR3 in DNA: TGCGCCAGCAGCCAAGAGGGGGACAGCAGCTCCTACGAGCAGTACTTC.